This record concerns one T cell receptor (beta chain) sequence. Its target is not known. CD45RO-negative cells were positively selected for CCR7, leaving out terminally differentiated effector memory CD45RA+ cells. Donors comprised healthy HIV-negative adults lacking recent acute infections or vaccinations. The genomic DNA of each subset was split evenly across several immunoSEQ plates. Some clones are missing from TCRdb's copy, which holds only in-frame ones; the method was immunoSEQ multiplex PCR. Seen here are more than 500,000 clones, roughly 96% observed once, and the top ten hold over 0.09%. The data were obtained in a study of shared clonotypes between healthy human individuals. Study-level results: Represented diversity, genetic and exposure-history alike, was limited by few donors. An effect of sequencing depth on clonotype sharing among donors was expected.

This TCR was recovered from a woman under 40 in good health. Material: naive CD8+ T cells sorted from blood.

The DNA of the CDR3 is TGCGCCAGCAGCTTGGGTCCGGACAGGGGGAACACTGAAGCTTTCTTT. This encodes CASSLGPDRGNTEAFF. This chain uses TRBV5-1 with TRBJ1-1, with TRBD1 identical over 9 bases. Germline V CDR1 and CDR2: SGHRS, YFSETQ. This CDR3 has 16 residues. With 0 bases clipped from V and 1 base from J, the junction kept 4 bases outside the gene matches.